Listed below are T cell receptor beta chains from one sample, sequenced in a study of T cell responses to AZD1222 COVID-19 vaccine. Generated by immunoSEQ multiplex PCR, the TCRdb table keeps only in-frame clones and is missing some. This table has some 110,000 clones, 80% to 90% appearing once. The sample was peripheral blood, taken on day 0 of AZD1222 vaccination. These receptors were collected from an adult in good health. CDR3s include the opening cysteine and the closing phenylalanine or tryptophan. D genes are given only for firm matches. Size is stated for part of the rows, as once, few or many counts, or as a class when the clone is expanded.

size	V	J	D	DNA	CDR3
.	TRBV28	TRBJ1-2	TRBD1	TGTGCCAGCAGCAGAGGGACAGGGGAGGGCTACACCTTC	CASSRGTGEGYTF
.	TRBV28	TRBJ1-6	TRBD1	TGTGCCAGCAGTTTAGGGGACAGAGCTTCACCCCTCCACTTT	CASSLGDRASPLHF
.	TRBV28	TRBJ1-1	.	TGTGCCAGCAGTCTCAGTCCCGGGACATCACACACTGAAGCTTTCTTT	CASSLSPGTSHTEAFF
.	TRBV19	TRBJ1-5	.	TGTGCCAGTAGTATAGTAGGAGGGGGCAATCAGCCCCAGCATTTT	CASSIVGGGNQPQHF
.	TRBV19	TRBJ1-5	TRBD1	TGTGCCAGTCTTCCCTTAACAGGGGGAGATCAGCCCCAGCATTTT	CASLPLTGGDQPQHF
.	TRBV10-3	TRBJ1-6	.	TGTGCCATCAGTGAGGCAGCATACTCCTATAATTCACCCCTCCACTTT	CAISEAAYSYNSPLHF
.	TRBV6-2/TRBV6-3	TRBJ2-7	.	TGTGCCAGCAGTTTCCCCTCCGGGACTGGGTGGTGGGACGAGCAGTACTTC	CASSFPSGTGWWDEQYF
.	TRBV9	TRBJ1-2	.	TGTGCCAGCAGCGTGGCGGCCTATGGCTACACCTTC	CASSVAAYGYTF
.	TRBV29-1	TRBJ1-6	TRBD1	TGCAGCGTTGAGAACAGGGGCCGGAATTCACCCCTCCACTTT	CSVENRGRNSPLHF
.	TRBV6-2/TRBV6-3	TRBJ1-1	.	TGTGCCAGCAGTTTAACAGGGCAGGTGGGAGCTTTCTTT	CASSLTGQVGAFF
once	TRBV27	TRBJ2-5	TRBD2	TGTGCCAGCAGTTCTAGCGGGGCCATAAGGGGAGAGACCCAGTACTTC	CASSSSGAIRGETQYF
.	TRBV4-2	TRBJ1-1	TRBD1	TGTGCCAGCAGCCAAGAAAGACAGGGCCCGAACACTGAAGCTTTCTTT	CASSQERQGPNTEAFF
.	TRBV30	TRBJ2-2	.	TGTGCCTGGAGTGTCCGGACATTCAACACCGGGGAGCTGTTTTTT	CAWSVRTFNTGELFF
.	TRBV7-2	TRBJ2-7	.	TGTGCCAGCAGCTTAGGGAGAAGCTCCTACGAGCAGTACTTC	CASSLGRSSYEQYF
.	TRBV6-6	TRBJ1-5	TRBD1	TGTGCCAGCAGTCCAACTAGTACAGGGGCTAGCAATCAGCCCCAGCATTTT	CASSPTSTGASNQPQHF
few	TRBV2	TRBJ2-1	TRBD2	TGTGCCAGCAGGCCCGGGACTAGCAGACACAATGAGCAGTTCTTC	CASRPGTSRHNEQFF
.	TRBV7-3	TRBJ2-5	.	TGTGCCAGCAGCCTTATTAAAGGAGGCCAAGAGACCCAGTACTTC	CASSLIKGGQETQYF
.	TRBV10-3	TRBJ1-2	.	TGTGCCATCACCCTGATGAAGGGCTATGGCTACACCTTC	CAITLMKGYGYTF
.	TRBV7-2	TRBJ1-2	.	TGTGCCAGCAGCTTAGACGACGGAGGACCCTATGGCTACACCTTC	CASSLDDGGPYGYTF
.	TRBV4-2	TRBJ2-3	.	TGTGCCAGCAGCCAAGGGCGGTCGGGGGATACGCAGTATTTT	CASSQGRSGDTQYF
.	TRBV6-1	TRBJ1-1	TRBD1	TGTGCCAGCAGTGAAGAAGGGGGCCCGAACACTGAAGCTTTCTTT	CASSEEGGPNTEAFF
.	TRBV9	TRBJ2-3	.	TGTGCCAGCAGCGTAGGGAGCTTCACAGATACGCAGTATTTT	CASSVGSFTDTQYF